A single sample is the source of the 2 T cell receptor beta chains below, sequenced in a study of T cells after yellow fever vaccination. MiXCR was run by TCRdb on the 5' RACE reads, yielding one entry per CDR3 protein. The sample has more than 350,000 distinct CDR3 sequences, approximately 10% seen once. The material was PBMCs, obtained on the day of the first yellow fever vaccination. The receptors stem from a man aged 18 to 29 who received the YFV17D yellow fever vaccine.

This chain uses TRBV6-6 with TRBJ2-3; D unresolved. The CDR3 sequence is 12 residues long. Germline CDR1 reads MNHNY; CDR2 reads SVGAGI (reference sequence). The germline V and J ends were trimmed by 6 bases and 5 bases, with 9 bases remaining between them. CDR3 sequence: CASRTPLDTQYF. The CDR3 DNA is TGTGCCAGCAGAACCCCGTTAGATACGCAGTATTTT.

The V gene is TRBV7-9, the J gene TRBJ1-3, with D maybe TRBD1 (6 bases). Looked up from germline, CDR1 is SEHNR and CDR2 is FQNEAQ (reference sequence). The CDR3 consists of 17 residues. Trimming removed 5 bases from V and 0 bases from J, with 17 bases in between. CDR3 sequence reads: CASSVERDTRSGNTIYF. The CDR3 nucleotides are TGTGCCAGCAGCGTCGAAAGGGACACCCGCTCTGGAAACACCATATATTTT.